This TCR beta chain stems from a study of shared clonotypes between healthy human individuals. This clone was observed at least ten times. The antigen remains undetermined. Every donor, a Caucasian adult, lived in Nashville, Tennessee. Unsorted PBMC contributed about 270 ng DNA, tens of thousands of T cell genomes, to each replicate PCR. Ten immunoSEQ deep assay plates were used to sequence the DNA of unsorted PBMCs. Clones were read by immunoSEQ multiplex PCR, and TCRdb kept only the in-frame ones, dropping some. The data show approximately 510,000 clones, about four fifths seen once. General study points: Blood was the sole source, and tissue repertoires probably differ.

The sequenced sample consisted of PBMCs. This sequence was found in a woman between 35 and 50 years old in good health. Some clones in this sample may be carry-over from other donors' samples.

The CDR3 reads CASSEGITSYEQYF. In nucleotides, the CDR3 is TGTGCCAGCAGTGAAGGGATTACCTCCTACGAGCAGTACTTC. The chain uses TRBV6-1 and TRBJ2-7; D ambiguous. The V and J ends lost 1 base and 0 bases respectively, with 7 bases between them. The CDR3 consists of 14 residues. The germline V gene has CDR1 MNHNS and CDR2 SASEGT.